These T cell receptor beta chains were read from a single sample in a study of post-analysis software for immune sequencing data. Each CDR3 protein is one row after TCRdb ran MiXCR on the PCR reads. The top ten hold under 2% of the sample, which has 500,000 to 600,000 distinct CDR3 sequences, about 40% seen once. Sequenced sample: blood. The receptor source for this set is a girl aged 5-17 years with multiple sclerosis. Each CDR3 is given with its conserved first and last residue. The D gene is left open where the match is weak. The size entry is marked missing in some rows and otherwise reads once, few, many or a size class.

>-|TRBJ2-2|TRBV12-3/TRBV12-4|once|15
CASTRGTGNTGELFF
TGTGCCAGCACCCGGGGAACAGGGAACACCGGGGAGCTGTTTTTT
>-|TRBJ2-1|TRBV30|-|13
CAWSEGGDLLGFF
TGTGCCTGGAGCGAGGGGGGAGACTTGTTAGGGTTCTTC
>TRBD1|TRBJ2-2|TRBV12-3/TRBV12-4|-|15
CASSLRGTGPGELFF
TGTGCCAGCAGTTTACGGGGGACAGGGCCCGGGGAGCTGTTTTTT
>-|TRBJ1-2|TRBV6-2/TRBV6-3|few|14
CASSYRPRGHGYTF
TGTGCCAGCAGTTACCGGCCCCGGGGACATGGCTACACCTTC
>-|TRBJ1-1|TRBV5-1|-|14
CASSTTGIDTEAFF
TGCGCCAGCAGCACTACAGGGATAGACACTGAAGCTTTCTTT
>-|TRBJ1-2|TRBV9|few|13
CASSRDGYYGYTF
TGTGCCAGCAGCCGGGACGGGTACTATGGCTACACCTTC
>-|TRBJ2-1|TRBV20-1|-|12
CSARTDDNEQFF
TGCAGTGCTAGGACAGACGACAATGAGCAGTTCTTC
>TRBD1|TRBJ1-2|TRBV5-1|-|16
CASSFSGGQSNYGYTF
TGCGCCAGCAGCTTTTCCGGGGGACAGAGTAACTATGGCTACACCTTC
>-|TRBJ1-1|TRBV5-1|-|14
CASRLPQINTEAFF
TGCGCCAGCAGGCTACCACAGATAAACACTGAAGCTTTCTTT
>-|TRBJ1-2|TRBV20-1|-|12
CSARENSYGYTF
TGCAGTGCTAGAGAAAACAGCTATGGCTACACCTTC
>-|TRBJ2-7|TRBV12-3/TRBV12-4|many|13
CASSLGESYEQYF
TGTGCCAGCAGTTTGGGCGAGTCCTACGAGCAGTACTTC
>TRBD1|TRBJ2-1|TRBV10-2|few|15
CASSWSGQGYNEQFF
TGCGCCAGCAGTTGGTCGGGACAGGGGTACAATGAGCAGTTCTTC
>-|TRBJ1-4|TRBV7-2|-|14
CASSFGGFNEKLFF
TGTGCCAGCAGCTTCGGGGGTTTTAATGAAAAACTGTTTTTT
>-|TRBJ2-7|TRBV10-3|-|17
CAISEIGRTPSYNEQYF
TGTGCCATCAGTGAGATAGGGCGGACTCCCTCCTACAATGAGCAGTACTTC
>TRBD2|TRBJ2-1|TRBV12-3/TRBV12-4|few|16
CASSLGGLADYNEQFF
TGTGCCAGCAGTTTAGGGGGACTAGCGGACTACAATGAGCAGTTCTTC
>-|TRBJ2-2|TRBV12-3/TRBV12-4|few|11
CASRNTGELFF
TGTGCCAGCAGGAACACCGGGGAGCTGTTTTTT
>TRBD2|TRBJ2-1|TRBV13|few|17
CASSRSTSGDIYNEQFF
TGTGCCAGCAGCCGCTCGACTAGCGGGGATATCTACAATGAGCAGTTCTTC